This entry lists 12 T cell receptor beta chains sequenced from one sample in a study of molecular identifiers for immune sequencing clone quantification. TCRdb analysed the PCR reads with MiXCR anew, one entry per CDR3 protein. The data show more than 300,000 distinct CDR3 sequences, with 20% to 25% seen just once and approximately 0.8% held by the top ten. Sequences were obtained from naive CD8+ T cells from blood, with Jurkat cell RNA spiked in. Documented subset: FACS-sorted CD8+CD4-CCR7+CD45RA+ naive T cells. The receptors originated from a human donor in good health. Some libraries in this study had Jurkat cell RNA spiked in.

This CDR3 reads CASSLRPRETYEQYF. The CDR3 nucleotides read TGTGCCAGCAGTTTGAGGCCCAGGGAAACCTACGAGCAGTACTTC. V and J are TRBV28 and TRBJ2-7; maybe TRBD1 (5 bases). The CDR3 length is 15 residues. Germline CDR1 and CDR2: MDHEN and SYDVKM. The V gene lost 3 bases and the J gene lost 2 bases, with 14 bases spanning the gap.

This clonotype appeared a single time. The germline gene is not matched at one end of the junction; a read error may be the cause. This chain connects TRBV6-6 to TRBJ2-7, with 7 bases that match TRBD1. Per the germline V gene, CDR1 is MNHNY and CDR2 is SVGAGI (reference sequence). The CDR3 has 15 residues. The CDR3 loop reads CAGSYAPGQTYEQYF. For the CDR3, the DNA is TGTGCCGGCAGTTACGCTCCGGGACAGACCTACGAGCAGTACTTC.

This clonotype has only a few counts. This sequence joins TRBV27 and TRBJ2-7, with TRBD1 identical over 9 bases. The V gene end was trimmed by 3 bases and the J gene end by 6 bases; junction bases not matched to a gene: 6. Germline V gene sequence: CDR1 MNHEY, CDR2 SMNVEV (reference sequence). CDR3 length: 14 residues. The CDR3 coding sequence is TGTGCCAGCAGTTTCGGCCCGACAGGGGGCGAGCAGTACTTC. Its protein product is CASSFGPTGGEQYF.

This chain joins TRBV12-3 or TRBV12-4 and TRBJ1-3; the D gene is possibly TRBD1 (5 bases). V was shortened by 6 bases and J by 0 bases, with 12 bases between the two germline ends. CDR3 size: 15 residues. The CDR3 DNA sequence: TGTGCCAGCAGCTGGGGACCGATCTCTGGAAACACCATATATTTT. Protein: CASSWGPISGNTIYF.

This clonotype was seen at least ten times. This chain links TRBV7-9 with TRBJ2-7; D unclear. CDR1 and CDR2 from the germline V gene are SEHNR and FQNEAQ (reference sequence). CDR3 size: 16 residues. V dropped 1 base and J dropped 4 bases, with 17 bases sitting between them. The CDR3 nucleotides are TGTGCCAGCAGCTTAGGTCGAGGCCATAGCCTATACGAGCAGTACTTC. Residues: CASSLGRGHSLYEQYF. Complete variable domain (other parts from reference TRBV7-9 and TRBJ2-7): DTGVSQNPRHKITKRGQNVTFRCDPISEHNRLYWYRQTLGQGPEFLTYFQNEAQLEKSRLLSDRFSAERPKGSFSTLEIQRTEQGDSAMYLCASSLGRGHSLYEQYFGPGTRLTVT.

V is TRBV4-3 and J is TRBJ2-3, with 9 bases that match TRBD2. Germline values: CDR1 LGHNA, CDR2 YSLEER. V lost 3 bases and J lost 0; bases outside the gene matches: 7. CDR3 length equals 17 residues. As DNA, the CDR3 is TGCGCCAGCAGCCATAGTAGCGGGAGTCTAAGCACAGATACGCAGTATTTT. Translating it yields CASSHSSGSLSTDTQYF.

About this clonotype itself: A much larger clone lies one base from this, so it may be a read error. The chain couples TRBV4-1 to TRBJ2-7; the match to TRBD2 covers 7 bases. This CDR3 comprises 14 residues. J gave up 4 bases and V 3 bases, and 6 bases lay outside the gene matches. Per germline, CDR1 MGHRA and CDR2 YSYEKL. CDR3 coding DNA: TGCGCCAGCAGCCACAAGCGGGGCGGGTACGAGCAGTACTTC. Translating gives CASSHKRGGYEQYF.

As to this clonotype: The missing conserved phenylalanine or tryptophan at the end of this CDR3 makes a read error likely. The chain combines TRBV7-2 with TRBJ1-1; D gene unclear. Germline V gene sequence: CDR1 SGHTA, CDR2 FQGNSA. The CDR3 contains 12 residues. V shed 4 bases and J shed 3 bases, with 6 bases lying between them. The CDR3 loop reads CASSSSYTEAFS. The DNA of the CDR3 is TGTGCCAGCAGCTCAAGTTACACTGAAGCTTTCTCT.

Remarks on this clonotype: A single base separates this from a much larger clone, so it may be a read error. CDR3 loop: CGARVGLMSYEQYF. The CDR3 bases are TGCGGTGCTAGAGTCGGACTCATGTCCTACGAGCAGTACTTC. This chain links TRBV20-1 with TRBJ2-7, with D tentatively TRBD2 (5 bases). The CDR3 runs 14 residues. Per the germline V gene, CDR1 is DFQATT and CDR2 is SNEGSKA (reference sequence).

This clonotype was counted many times. The chain carries TRBV4-1 and TRBJ2-7; 9 nucleotides align to TRBD2. Germline V CDR1 and CDR2: MGHRA, YSYEKL. The CDR3 contains 16 residues. V lost 1 base, J lost 4 bases, and 8 bases stayed unmatched. Written as DNA, the CDR3 is TGCGCCAGCAGCCAAGGTAGCGGGGGCACCGCGTACGAGCAGTACTTC. Its translation is CASSQGSGGTAYEQYF.

This clonotype came up many times. This sequence joins TRBV10-3 and TRBJ2-5; tentative D call: TRBD1 (5 bases). CDR1 is ENHRY and CDR2 is SYGVKD in the germline V gene. The V and J ends lost 4 bases and 5 bases respectively, with 11 bases between them. This CDR3 spans 13 amino acids. As DNA, the CDR3 is TGTGCCATCAGTGTTGGTGGGGCCGAGACCCAGTACTTC. Translated, it gives CAISVGGAETQYF.

Comments on this clonotype: A single base separates this from a much larger clone, so it may be a read error. CDR3 region: CASSYSFTGVAYEQCF. The CDR3 nucleotides are TGTGCCAGCAGTTACTCGTTTACTGGGGTGGCCTACGAGCAGTGCTTC. The rearrangement uses TRBV6-5 and TRBJ2-7; no clear D. Germline values: CDR1 MNHEY, CDR2 SVGAGI. CDR3 length: 16 amino acids.